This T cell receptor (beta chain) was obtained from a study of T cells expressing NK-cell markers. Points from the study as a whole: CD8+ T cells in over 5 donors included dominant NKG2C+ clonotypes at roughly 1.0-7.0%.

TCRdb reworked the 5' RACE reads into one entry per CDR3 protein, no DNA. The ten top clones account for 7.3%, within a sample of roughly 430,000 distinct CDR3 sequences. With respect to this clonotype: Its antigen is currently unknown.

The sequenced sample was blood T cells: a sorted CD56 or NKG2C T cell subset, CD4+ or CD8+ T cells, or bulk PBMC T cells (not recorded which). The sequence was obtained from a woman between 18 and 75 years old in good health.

This CDR3 reads CSVVSDRPYYGYTF. This chain joins TRBV29-1 and TRBJ1-2; TCRdb proposes TRBD1, but this gene call is untestable without DNA. Per germline, CDR1 SQVTM and CDR2 ANQGSEA. The CDR3 consists of 14 residues.